This is a list of T cell receptor beta chains from one sample in a study of T cell repertoires in ileal Crohn's disease. Sequencing used immunoSEQ multiplex PCR; TCRdb keeps in-frame clones, though not all of them. The sample has about 60,000 clones, approximately 88% seen once. The material sequenced was ileal tissue. These receptors originate from an adult with Crohn's disease. Each CDR3 is given with its conserved first and last residue. Each record gives: V gene, clone size, CDR3 length, J gene, D gene, CDR3 DNA, CDR3 protein. A D gene is named only where the DNA matches it firmly. Clone size is stated in some rows and not others, as once, few, many or a class when expanded.

>TRBV5-1|.|15|TRBJ2-1|TRBD2
TGCGCCAGCAGCTTGCGACTAGCGGGAGAGGGTGAGCAGTTCTTC
CASSLRLAGEGEQFF
>TRBV10-3|.|13|TRBJ2-1|TRBD2
TGTGCCATCAGAGAGCGGGAGGAGGATGAGCAGTTCTTC
CAIREREEDEQFF
>TRBV7-2|once|14|TRBJ1-5|TRBD1
TGTGCCAGCAGCTACGAACAGGGGAGTCAGCCCCAGCATTTT
CASSYEQGSQPQHF
>TRBV6-5|.|14|TRBJ2-5|TRBD2
TGTGCCAGCAGTTACGGGGAGGGGTTGGAGACCCAGTACTTC
CASSYGEGLETQYF
>TRBV5-1|few|14|TRBJ1-2|TRBD1
TGCGCCAGCAGCTTGGGCGGGACAGAGAGGGGCTACACCTTC
CASSLGGTERGYTF
>TRBV28|.|13|TRBJ1-5|.
TGTGCCAGCAGATCAACAGGGAATCAGCCCCAGCATTTT
CASRSTGNQPQHF
>TRBV5-4|.|13|TRBJ2-5|.
TGTGCCAGCAGCAGGGAGTCTCAAGAGACCCAGTACTTC
CASSRESQETQYF
>TRBV5-4|once|14|TRBJ1-1|.
TGTGCCAGCAGCGCCAGGTCCGGGGTCACTGAAGCTTTCTTT
CASSARSGVTEAFF
>TRBV13|once|14|TRBJ1-1|.
TGTGCCAGCAGCTGGGGAGTAATTAACACTGAAGCTTTCTTT
CASSWGVINTEAFF
>TRBV9|.|16|TRBJ1-2|.
TGTGCCAGCTCTAGGACTCCAAAGTTAACTAACTATGGCTACACCTTC
CASSRTPKLTNYGYTF
>TRBV5-4|.|15|TRBJ1-1|TRBD1
TGTGCCAGCAGCTTACCACAGGGGTCAAGCGCTGAAGCTTTCTTT
CASSLPQGSSAEAFF
>TRBV27|.|15|TRBJ2-1|TRBD1
TGTGCCAGCAGTTTAATGCAGGGGGCCTACAATGAGCAGTTCTTC
CASSLMQGAYNEQFF
>TRBV6-1|.|16|TRBJ2-1|TRBD1
TGTGCCAGCAGTGACCCGGGACAGGGTTTATTGGATGAGCAGTTCTTC
CASSDPGQGLLDEQFF
>TRBV5-8|.|14|TRBJ2-3|.
TGTGCCAGCAGCTTGTTGTCCGTCACAGATACGCAGTATTTT
CASSLLSVTDTQYF
>TRBV7-3|.|15|TRBJ2-5|.
TGTGCCAGCAGCTTAACGCGGGAAAGAGGAGAGACCCAGTACTTC
CASSLTRERGETQYF
>TRBV6-1|.|12|TRBJ1-6|.
TGTGCCACCCGGTATGCGAATTCACCCCTCCACTTT
CATRYANSPLHF
>TRBV19|.|13|TRBJ1-1|.
TGTGCCAGTATCGGAGACAGGCGGCCACCAGCCGTCTTT
CASIGDRRPPAVF
>TRBV4-3|.|15|TRBJ2-5|TRBD2
TGCGCCAGCAGCCAAGAGAGCGGGAGCAGGGAGACCCAGTACTTC
CASSQESGSRETQYF
>TRBV7-9|.|15|TRBJ1-1|TRBD1
TGTGCCAGCAGCAGAGACAGGGGAATGGTCACTGAAGCTTTCTTT
CASSRDRGMVTEAFF
>TRBV25-1|.|13|TRBJ1-2|.
TGTGCCAGCAGTGAGCAGGGTGGCTATGGCTACACCTTC
CASSEQGGYGYTF
>TRBV7-9|.|16|TRBJ2-2|TRBD2
TGTGCCAGCAGAGGGTCAGAGGCGGGAGACACCGGGGAGCTGTTTTTT
CASRGSEAGDTGELFF
>TRBV5-1|once|18|TRBJ1-4|.
TGCGCCAGCAGCTTGTACTCCGCCCCCCGAGCCCGGGATGAAAAACTGTTTTTT
CASSLYSAPRARDEKLFF
>TRBV11-2|.|16|TRBJ1-1|.
TGTGCCAGCAGCTTCGCCCCGGCCCGGCGGGACACTGAAGCTTTCTTT
CASSFAPARRDTEAFF
>TRBV13|.|14|TRBJ2-7|TRBD1
TGTGCCAGCAGCTCGCGGGACAGGGGCCACGAGCAGTACTTC
CASSSRDRGHEQYF
>TRBV4-3|.|14|TRBJ2-3|.
TGCGCCAGCAGCCAGCGAGGATACACAGATACGCAGTATTTT
CASSQRGYTDTQYF
>TRBV7-6|.|19|TRBJ2-6|.
TGTGCCAGCAGCTTGGTCGCAGACTCTACCTACTCTGGGGCCAACGTCCTGACTTTC
CASSLVADSTYSGANVLTF
>TRBV5-6|.|12|TRBJ2-5|.
TGTGCCAGCAGCCGCGGGGAAGAGACCCAGTACTTC
CASSRGEETQYF
>TRBV19|.|14|TRBJ1-2|.
TGTGCCAGTAGACCCAGCGCTCTGATCGTTGGCTACACCTTC
CASRPSALIVGYTF
>TRBV19|.|15|TRBJ1-5|.
TGTGCCAGTAGTGTCTTGGCCTCCAGCAATCAGCCCCAGCATTTT
CASSVLASSNQPQHF
>TRBV27|.|11|TRBJ2-7|.
TGTGCCAGCATAGAGGCTGGGGAGCAGTACTTC
CASIEAGEQYF
>TRBV27|.|18|TRBJ2-1|TRBD2
TGTGCCAGCAGTTTCCAACTTCGGGGGGGAGGTGCCTACAATGAGCAGTTCTTC
CASSFQLRGGGAYNEQFF
>TRBV7-9|.|15|TRBJ1-2|.
TGTGCCAGCAGTCAGGTCCACAGCGGGCAGTATGGCTACACCTTC
CASSQVHSGQYGYTF
>TRBV5-8|.|16|TRBJ2-3|TRBD2
TGTGCCAGCCTTGACCGACGGACTAGCGGAAGAGATACGCAGTATTTT
CASLDRRTSGRDTQYF
>TRBV7-2|.|14|TRBJ2-7|.
TGTGCCAGCAGCTTAGGAGGCAGGGGCCACGAGCAGTACTTC
CASSLGGRGHEQYF
>TRBV7-2|once|14|TRBJ2-7|.
TGTGCCAGCAGCCGAGACTCCTTCTCCTACGAGCAGTACTTC
CASSRDSFSYEQYF
>TRBV2|.|14|TRBJ1-3|TRBD1
TGTGCCAGCAGTGCCCAGGGGGCTGGAAACACCATATATTTT
CASSAQGAGNTIYF
>TRBV30|.|11|TRBJ1-3|.
TGTGCCTGGACCCAGGGAAACACCATATATTTT
CAWTQGNTIYF
>TRBV27|.|12|TRBJ2-1|.
TGTGCCAGCCAGGGTTGGTACAATGAGCAGTTCTTC
CASQGWYNEQFF
>TRBV5-4|.|16|TRBJ1-2|TRBD1
TGTGCCAGCAGCCCCGGACAGGGGCGCCGTGACTATGGCTACACCTTC
CASSPGQGRRDYGYTF
>TRBV29-1|few|13|TRBJ1-1|.
TGCAGCGTTGCATGGCAGGCAAACACTGAAGCTTTCTTT
CSVAWQANTEAFF
>TRBV10-2|.|13|TRBJ2-5|.
TGCGCCAGCACCAGGACAGCTCAAGAGACCCAGTACTTC
CASTRTAQETQYF
>TRBV5-1|.|14|TRBJ1-2|.
TGCGCCAGCAGCTTGGACGGGGGGAGCTATGGCTACACCTTC
CASSLDGGSYGYTF
>TRBV29-1|.|15|TRBJ1-1|TRBD1
TGCAGCGTTCTCAACAAAGGCGGGACAGGGGGTGAAGCTTTCTTT
CSVLNKGGTGGEAFF
>TRBV5-1|.|15|TRBJ1-5|TRBD1
TGCGCCAGCAGCCCCGGTGACAGGGACAATCAGCCCCAGCATTTT
CASSPGDRDNQPQHF
>TRBV27|.|14|TRBJ2-5|TRBD1
TGTGCCAGCAGTTCCGTGGACAGGCAAGAGACCCAGTACTTC
CASSSVDRQETQYF
>TRBV5-6|.|16|TRBJ2-5|.
TGTGCCAGCAGCCAACGGTCGAACAGATTCGAAGAGACCCAGTACTTC
CASSQRSNRFEETQYF
>TRBV5-4|.|13|TRBJ1-1|.
TGTGCCAGCAGCATAACAGAGAACACTGAAGCTTTCTTT
CASSITENTEAFF